This entry features one T cell receptor beta chain sequence. V was clipped by 3 bases and J by 5 bases, with 19 bases between them. The CDR3 runs 16 residues. Germline CDR1 reads MNHNS; CDR2 reads SASEGT. The data were obtained in a study of OX40 agonist ivuxolimab in advanced cancers. Some clones are missing from TCRdb's copy, which holds only in-frame ones; the method was immunoSEQ multiplex PCR. The sample lists roughly 14,000 clones, roughly 80% seen once, with 32% in the top ten. This sequence joins TRBV6-1 and TRBJ2-5, with D perhaps assigned TRBD1 or TRBD2 (5 bases each). Sequences were derived from CD4+ or CD8+ T cells sorted from blood, sampled in a trial of the OX40 agonist ivuxolimab. The sequence came from an adult with an advanced solid tumor such as melanoma, head and neck, liver or kidney cancer. CDR3 in amino acids: CASSEWGRGSRETQYF. The DNA of the CDR3 is TGTGCCAGCAGTGAGTGGGGGAGAGGGAGCCGGGAGACCCAGTACTTC.